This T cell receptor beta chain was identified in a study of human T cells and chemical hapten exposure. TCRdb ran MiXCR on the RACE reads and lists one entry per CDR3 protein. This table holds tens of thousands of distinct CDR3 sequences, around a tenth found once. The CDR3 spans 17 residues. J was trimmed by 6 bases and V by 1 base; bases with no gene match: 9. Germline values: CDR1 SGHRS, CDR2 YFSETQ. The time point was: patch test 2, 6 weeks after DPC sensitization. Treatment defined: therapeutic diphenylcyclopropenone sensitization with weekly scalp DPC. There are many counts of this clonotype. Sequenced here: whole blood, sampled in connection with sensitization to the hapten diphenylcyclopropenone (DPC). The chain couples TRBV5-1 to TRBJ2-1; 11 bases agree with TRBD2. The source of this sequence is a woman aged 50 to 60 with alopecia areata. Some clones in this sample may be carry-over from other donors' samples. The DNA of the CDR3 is TGCGCCAGCAGCTTGTACCGCGTAGCGGGAGGGCCCAATGAGCAGTTCTTC. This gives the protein CASSLYRVAGGPNEQFF.